The 19 T cell receptor beta chains given below trace back to one sample, sequenced in a study of Graves' ophthalmopathy and Graves' hyperthyroidism. Investigators amplified TCR beta CDR3 regions from RNA transcripts. HTBI-primed first-round RT-PCR preceded second-round multiplex PCR. TCRdb called the multiplex PCR reads again in MiXCR, with one record for every CDR3 protein. The sample lists over a million distinct CDR3 sequences, 35% to 40% occurring once. The source material was peripheral blood or thyroid tissue (not recorded which). The source is an adult man with Graves' hyperthyroidism.

This clonotype came up a few times. A much larger clone lies one base from this, so it may be a read error. The rearrangement joins TRBV5-1 to TRBJ1-1; 7 bases match TRBD1. The CDR3 runs to 14 residues. The germline V gene has CDR1 SGHRS and CDR2 YFSETQ. The CDR3 loop is CASSLEGQNAEAFF. The CDR3 DNA follows: TGTGCCAGCAGCTTGGAGGGACAGAACGCTGAAGCTTTCTTT.

At least ten counts were recorded for this clonotype. This chain connects TRBV11-2 to TRBJ2-7; TRBD1 aligns across 8 bases. From germline, CDR1 is SGHAT and CDR2 FQNNGV. There are 15 residues in the CDR3. V lost 3 bases, J lost 3 bases, and 7 bases stayed unmatched. CDR3 sequence: CASSFGTGSYYEQYF. As DNA, the CDR3 is TGTGCCAGCAGCTTCGGGACAGGTTCCTACTACGAGCAGTACTTC.

The chain uses TRBV7-2 and TRBJ2-7, with 8 bases that match TRBD1. V shed 1 base and J 2 bases; nucleotides not matched to a gene: 10. The CDR3 is made up of 17 amino acids. CDR1 SGHTA and CDR2 FQGNSA come from the germline V gene. The CDR3, as DNA: TGTGCCAGCAGCTTAGTTGCCGTTCGGACAGGGCCCTACGAGCAGTACTTC. Protein: CASSLVAVRTGPYEQYF.

This chain joins TRBV30 and TRBJ1-6; tentative D call: TRBD1 (6 bases). Germline-derived CDR1 and CDR2 are GTSNPN and SVGIG (reference sequence). V was trimmed by 4 bases and J by 6 bases, leaving 7 bases between them. The CDR3 covers 12 residues. The CDR3 sequence is CAWNRVNSPLHF. The CDR3 DNA reads TGTGCCTGGAACAGGGTTAATTCACCCCTCCACTTT.

This clonotype was seen once. The chain joins TRBV29-1 to TRBJ1-2; a possible D gene is TRBD1 (6 bases). Germline-derived CDR1 and CDR2 are SQVTM and ANQGSEA. V lost 8 bases, J lost 7 bases, and 14 bases lay in between. The CDR3 covers 11 residues. The CDR3 nucleotides read TGCAGCCTCCCGGGGGCGCTTGGCTACACCTTC. Amino acid sequence: CSLPGALGYTF.

For this clonotype: The CDR3 end shows no conserved phenylalanine or tryptophan, and so a read error is likely. Because the CDR3's place on the DNA is in doubt, the DNA is left out and the CDR3 is given as listed by TCRdb. The chain combines TRBV12-3 or TRBV12-4 with TRBJ1-6. Including both end residues, the CDR3 is 8 amino acids long. The CDR3 spells CASTHSSL.

Concerning this clonotype: Possible read error: a much larger clone is one base away. The conserved phenylalanine or tryptophan normally closing the CDR3 is absent here, so this likely arose from a read error. The CDR3 region is CSASLASGAEAFL. The CDR3 coding sequence is TGCAGTGCTAGTTTGGCCTCAGGGGCTGAAGCTTTCCTT. The J gene is TRBJ1-1, the V gene TRBV20-1, with D perhaps matching TRBD1 (6 bases). CDR3 length: 13 residues. The V end lost 3 bases, the J end lost 6 bases, and 14 bases lay between the germline ends. Germline loops: CDR1 DFQATT, CDR2 SNEGSKA (reference sequence).

This clonotype came up many times. This sequence joins TRBV12-3 or TRBV12-4 and TRBJ1-5, with D possibly matching TRBD1 (6 bases). CDR3 length: 13 amino acids. Trimming stripped 5 bases from V and 6 bases from J, with 11 bases between. As DNA, the CDR3 is TGTGCCAGCAGTCCACAGGGCCCTCAGCCCCAGCATTTT. Protein sequence: CASSPQGPQPQHF.

This chain connects TRBV5-5 to TRBJ2-7; 8 positions match TRBD1. V shed 1 base and J 6 bases; nucleotides not matched to a gene: 6. Germline loops: CDR1 SGHKS, CDR2 YYEKEE (reference sequence). The CDR3 sequence is 14 residues long. Written as DNA, the CDR3 is TGTGCCAGCAGCTTGTTACAGGGGGGCCCCGAGCAGTACTTC. It specifies CASSLLQGGPEQYF.

This clonotype was seen ten or more times. The chain couples TRBV9 to TRBJ2-3; unclear D gene. Germline V gives CDR1 SGDLS, CDR2 YYNGEE. V lost 2 bases, J lost 3 bases, and 13 bases lay in between. This CDR3 is built from 15 residues. The CDR3 protein is CASSVTGGGTDTQYF. CDR3 DNA: TGTGCCAGCAGCGTGACCGGTGGTGGTACAGATACGCAGTATTTT.

This clonotype was counted many times. This chain uses TRBV20-1 with TRBJ1-1; 8 nucleotides match TRBD1. Germline loops: CDR1 DFQATT, CDR2 SNEGSKA (reference sequence). This CDR3 spans 15 amino acids. V lost 5 bases to trimming and J lost 1 base; unmatched junction nucleotides: 9. DNA of the CDR3: TGCAGTGCTCCGCGATCCAGGGGGCCGAACACTGAAGCTTTCTTT. Protein sequence: CSAPRSRGPNTEAFF.

This clonotype was observed a handful of times. The genes are TRBV6-5 and TRBJ1-3, with no clear D. V lost 2 bases, J lost 0 bases, and 11 bases lay in between. Germline values: CDR1 MNHEY, CDR2 SVGAGI. This CDR3 has 16 amino acids. The CDR3 spells CASSYGALLSGNTIYF. Written as DNA, the CDR3 is TGTGCCAGCAGTTACGGAGCCCTGCTCTCTGGAAACACCATATATTTT.

The V call is TRBV7-9, the J call TRBJ2-7, with TRBD2 matching 12 bases. The CDR3 is 17 residues long. Germline V gives CDR1 SEHNR, CDR2 FQNEAQ (reference sequence). The V segment lost 4 bases and the J segment 6 bases; nucleotides outside the gene matches: 13. The CDR3 reads CASSYTLLAGGDGEQYF. The CDR3 region has the DNA TGTGCCAGCAGCTATACCTTACTAGCGGGAGGAGACGGCGAGCAGTACTTC.

This clonotype showed up just a few times. This sequence joins TRBV28 and TRBJ2-5, with D perhaps TRBD2 (6 bases). Germline V lookup: CDR1 MDHEN, CDR2 SYDVKM. The CDR3 totals 16 residues. Trimming removed 5 bases from V and 5 bases from J, with 21 bases in between. Written as DNA, the CDR3 is TGTGCCAGCAGTCCGAGCAGTGCGGGACTCGGGGAGACCCAGTACTTC. Its protein is CASSPSSAGLGETQYF.

In this sample, this clonotype turned up many times. This rearrangement joins TRBV20-1 to TRBJ1-5; D is perhaps TRBD1 (5 bases). The V and J ends lost 1 base and 5 bases respectively, with 12 bases between them. This CDR3 contains 14 residues. Germline values: CDR1 DFQATT, CDR2 SNEGSKA (reference sequence). The CDR3 DNA sequence: TGCAGTGCTAGAGCGGGGGGAGTTGATCAGCCCCAGCATTTT. It translates to CSARAGGVDQPQHF.

V is TRBV20-1 and J is TRBJ2-5; the match to TRBD2 covers 11 bases. CDR1 is DFQATT and CDR2 is SNEGSKA in the germline V gene (reference sequence). The CDR3 has 16 residues. Trimming at V came to 3 bases and at J to 2 bases, leaving 8 bases not matched to a gene. CDR3 amino acids: CSARGSLAGGQETQYF. CDR3 nucleotide sequence: TGCAGTGCTAGGGGATCGCTAGCGGGGGGTCAAGAGACCCAGTACTTC.

The sample holds many counts of this clonotype. The V and J genes are TRBV7-2 and TRBJ1-5; D possibly corresponds to TRBD1 (5 bases). This CDR3 is 15 amino acids long. Deletions cut 1 base from V and 4 bases from J, with 11 bases between. Looked up from germline, CDR1 is SGHTA and CDR2 is FQGNSA. The CDR3 is CASSLGGGLNQPQHF. In DNA form, the CDR3 reads TGTGCCAGCAGCTTAGGGGGGGGGTTGAATCAGCCCCAGCATTTT.

Concerning this clonotype: The DNA is omitted, as the CDR3 cannot be located on it reliably, and the CDR3 follows TCRdb's listing. The chain joins TRBV11-2 to TRBJ1-1; the listed D gene, TRBD1, was not tested against the DNA. The CDR3 is 21 residues long, counting both termini. Germline CDR1 is SGHAT and CDR2 is FQNNGV. This CDR3 is CASSFYICSAQPTGLNTEAFF.

Many counts were recorded for this clonotype. The V and J genes are TRBV25-1 and TRBJ2-7; tentative D call: TRBD1 (5 bases). Germline assignment: CDR1 MGHDK and CDR2 SYGVNS. This CDR3 spans 14 amino acids. V shed 3 bases and J shed 1 base, with 10 bases lying between them. CDR3 nucleotide sequence: TGTGCCAGCAGTGACCCTCAGGGTTCCTACGAGCAGTACTTC. This codes for CASSDPQGSYEQYF.